This T cell receptor beta chain derives from a study of shared clonotypes between healthy human individuals. Study-wide points: Non-shared clonotypes showed lower generation probabilities than clonotypes common to all four donors.

The naive CD8 subset, CD45RO-negative cells positively selected for CCR7, excluded terminally differentiated effector memory CD45RA+ cells. The authors distributed each subset's genomic DNA evenly over several immunoSEQ plates. Assay: immunoSEQ multiplex PCR; the TCRdb copy retains only in-frame clones and omits some. This sample has around 650,000 clones, with about 96% found just once. A word on this clone: Antigen: not known. Within the sample, other DNA sequences also encode this same CDR3.

This CDR3 spans 13 amino acids. The germline V gene encodes CDR1 MNHEY and CDR2 SMNVEV (reference sequence). The V gene lost 3 bases and the J gene lost 4 bases, with 10 bases spanning the gap. The receptor was derived from a woman between 25 and 40 years old in good health. This sequence joins TRBV27 and TRBJ2-7; TRBD2 might be the D (6 bases). The sample was naive CD8+ T cells sorted from blood. In DNA, the CDR3 is TGTGCCAGCAGTTTGTCAGGGAGGTACGAGCAGTACTTC. Protein: CASSLSGRYEQYF.